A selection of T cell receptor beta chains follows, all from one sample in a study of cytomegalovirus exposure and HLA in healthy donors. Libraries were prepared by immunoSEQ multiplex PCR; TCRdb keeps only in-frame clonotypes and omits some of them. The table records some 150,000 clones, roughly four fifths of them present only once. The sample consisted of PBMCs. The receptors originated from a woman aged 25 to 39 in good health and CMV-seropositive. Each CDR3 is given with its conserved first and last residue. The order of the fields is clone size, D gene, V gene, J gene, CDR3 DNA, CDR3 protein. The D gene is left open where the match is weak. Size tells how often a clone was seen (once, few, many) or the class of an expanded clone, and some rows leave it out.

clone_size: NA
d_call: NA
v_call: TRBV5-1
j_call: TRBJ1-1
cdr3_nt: TGCGCCAGCAGCTTAGGATCAGGGCTCACTGAAGCTTTCTTT
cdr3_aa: CASSLGSGLTEAFF

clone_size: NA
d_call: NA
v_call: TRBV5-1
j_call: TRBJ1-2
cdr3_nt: TGCGCCAGCACCCCCGGGACACTAGCTAACTATGGCTACACCTTC
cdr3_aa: CASTPGTLANYGYTF

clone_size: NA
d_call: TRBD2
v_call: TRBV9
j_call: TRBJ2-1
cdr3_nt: TGTGCCAGCAGCGTTTCGGGACTAGCGGGGCTAAATGAGCAGTTCTTC
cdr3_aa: CASSVSGLAGLNEQFF

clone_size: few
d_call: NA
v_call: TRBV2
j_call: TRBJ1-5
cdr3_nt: TGTGCCAGCAGTGAACCCAGGGAGGGTCCCAGCAATCAGCCCCAGCATTTT
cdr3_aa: CASSEPREGPSNQPQHF

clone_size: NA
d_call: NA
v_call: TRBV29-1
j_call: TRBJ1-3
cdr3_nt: TGCAGCGTTGAACGGCAGGCTGGAAACACCATATATTTT
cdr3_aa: CSVERQAGNTIYF

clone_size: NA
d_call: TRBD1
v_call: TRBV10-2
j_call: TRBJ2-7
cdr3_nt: TGCGCCAGCAGTGCGACAGGGCTCTCCTACGAGCAGTACTTC
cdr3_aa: CASSATGLSYEQYF

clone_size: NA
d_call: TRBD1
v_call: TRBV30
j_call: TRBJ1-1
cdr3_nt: TGTGCCTGGAGTGTTAAAACAGGGGGCCTGGGGACTGAAGCTTTCTTT
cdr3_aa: CAWSVKTGGLGTEAFF

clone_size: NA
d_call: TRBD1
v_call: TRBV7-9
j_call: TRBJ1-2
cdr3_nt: TGTGCCAGCAGCTATGCCCGACAGGGGGCAGATGGCTACACCTTC
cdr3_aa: CASSYARQGADGYTF

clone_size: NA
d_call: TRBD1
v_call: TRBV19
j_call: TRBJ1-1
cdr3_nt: TGTGCCAGTGAGACAGGGGATTTAATGAACACTGAAGCTTTCTTT
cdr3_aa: CASETGDLMNTEAFF

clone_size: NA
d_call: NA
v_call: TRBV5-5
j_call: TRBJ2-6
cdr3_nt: TGTGCCAGCAGGGGCCAACCCCTCTCTGGGGCCAACGTCCTGACTTTC
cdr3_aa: CASRGQPLSGANVLTF

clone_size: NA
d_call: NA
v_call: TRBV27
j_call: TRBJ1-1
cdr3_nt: TGTGCCAGCAGTTTCAATCCAGGGTGGTTAGCTTTCTTT
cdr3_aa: CASSFNPGWLAFF

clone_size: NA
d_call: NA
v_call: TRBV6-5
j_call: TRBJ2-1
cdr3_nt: TGTGCCAGCAGGTACACGGGACTCTTAAATGAGCAGTTCTTC
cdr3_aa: CASRYTGLLNEQFF

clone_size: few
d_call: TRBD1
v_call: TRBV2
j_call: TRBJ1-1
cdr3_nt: TGTGCCAGCAGTGTCGGGACAGGGGTTTTGAACACTGAAGCTTTCTTT
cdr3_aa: CASSVGTGVLNTEAFF

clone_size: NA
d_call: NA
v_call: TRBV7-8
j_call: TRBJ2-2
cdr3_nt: TGTGCCAGCAGCTCGAATACTAGATATCACACCGGGGAGCTGTTTTTT
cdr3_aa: CASSSNTRYHTGELFF

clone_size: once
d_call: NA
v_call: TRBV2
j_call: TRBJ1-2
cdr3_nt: TGTGCCAGCAGTGCCCTTGGAGGGGCGGGGAGCTATGGCTACACCTTC
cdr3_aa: CASSALGGAGSYGYTF

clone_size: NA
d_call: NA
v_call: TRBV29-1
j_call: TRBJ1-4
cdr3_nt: TGCAGCGCCGGGGGGGGACCGAATGAAAAACTGTTTTTT
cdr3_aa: CSAGGGPNEKLFF

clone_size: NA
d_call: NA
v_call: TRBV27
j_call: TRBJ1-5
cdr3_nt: TGTGCCAGCAGTCCTTATAGCAATCAGCCCCAGCATTTT
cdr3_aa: CASSPYSNQPQHF

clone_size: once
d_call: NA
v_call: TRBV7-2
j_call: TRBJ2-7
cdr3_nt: TGTGCCAGCAGCTTTGGGGGGGGCAGTCAAGCTACCTACGAGCAGTACTTC
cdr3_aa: CASSFGGGSQATYEQYF

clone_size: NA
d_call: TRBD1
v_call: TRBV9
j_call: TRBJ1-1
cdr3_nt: TGTGCCAGCAGCGTAGAGGGGGACAGGGACCCTGAAGCTTTCTTT
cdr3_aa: CASSVEGDRDPEAFF

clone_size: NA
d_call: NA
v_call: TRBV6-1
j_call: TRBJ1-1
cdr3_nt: TGTGCCAGCAGTCCCTCACTTCCAGGGAACACTGAAGCTTTCTTT
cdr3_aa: CASSPSLPGNTEAFF

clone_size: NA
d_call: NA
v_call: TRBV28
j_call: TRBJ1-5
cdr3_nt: TGTACCAGCAGTTTAGTCTCAGGAGGGTGGGATCAGCCCCAGCATTTT
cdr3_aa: CTSSLVSGGWDQPQHF

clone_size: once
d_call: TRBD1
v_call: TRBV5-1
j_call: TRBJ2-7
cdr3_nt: TGCGCCAGCAGCTTGTATTTTGTGGGACAGGGGGCCTACGAGCAGTACTTC
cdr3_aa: CASSLYFVGQGAYEQYF

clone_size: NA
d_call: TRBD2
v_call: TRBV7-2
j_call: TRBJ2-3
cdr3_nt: TGTGCCAGCAGCTTAAGCGGGAGGAGGGGTTCAGATACGCAGTATTTT
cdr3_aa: CASSLSGRRGSDTQYF

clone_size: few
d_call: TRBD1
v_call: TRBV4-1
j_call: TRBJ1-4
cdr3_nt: TGCGCCAGCAGCCAAGGCCAGGGGGCCTTTGAAAAACTGTTTTTT
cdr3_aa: CASSQGQGAFEKLFF

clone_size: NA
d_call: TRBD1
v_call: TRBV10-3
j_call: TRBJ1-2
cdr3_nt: TGTGCCATCACCCCCTATTCCGGGACAGTCGGAAACTATGGCTACACCTTC
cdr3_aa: CAITPYSGTVGNYGYTF

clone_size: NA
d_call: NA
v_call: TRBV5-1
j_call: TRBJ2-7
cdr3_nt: TGCGCCAGCAGCTTGGGGGTAGGGGGCTCCTACGAGCAGTACTTC
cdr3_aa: CASSLGVGGSYEQYF

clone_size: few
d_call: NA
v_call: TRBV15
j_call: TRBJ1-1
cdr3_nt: TGTGCCACCAGCAGAGACCTCCAGGGGCCGCGCGCTGAAGCTTTCTTT
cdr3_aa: CATSRDLQGPRAEAFF

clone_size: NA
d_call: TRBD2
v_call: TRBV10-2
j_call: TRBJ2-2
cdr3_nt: TGCGCCAGCTATAGCGGGAGCCTTAACACCGGGGAGCTGTTTTTT
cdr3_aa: CASYSGSLNTGELFF

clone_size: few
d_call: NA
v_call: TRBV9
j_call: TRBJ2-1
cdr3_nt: TGTGCCAGCAGCGTAGTAGGGGGAAGATACAATGAGCAGTTCTTC
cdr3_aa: CASSVVGGRYNEQFF

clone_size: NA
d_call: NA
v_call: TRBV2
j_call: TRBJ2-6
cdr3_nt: TGTGCCAGCAGTGAATCAGGGGTTGGGGCCAACGTCCTGACTTTC
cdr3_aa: CASSESGVGANVLTF

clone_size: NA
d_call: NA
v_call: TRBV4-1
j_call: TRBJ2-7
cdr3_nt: TGCGCCAGCAGCCCCATCTTGGGACTTCGGACTTACGAGCAGTACTTC
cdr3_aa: CASSPILGLRTYEQYF

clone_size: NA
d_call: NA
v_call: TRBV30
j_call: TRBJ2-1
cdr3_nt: TGTGCCTGGTCCGGTTATGCAATAAGAGTCTTGGATGAGCAGTTCTTC
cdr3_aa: CAWSGYAIRVLDEQFF

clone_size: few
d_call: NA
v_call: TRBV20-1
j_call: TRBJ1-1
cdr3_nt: TGCAGTGCGCAACGGTACACTGAAGCTTTCTTT
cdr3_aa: CSAQRYTEAFF

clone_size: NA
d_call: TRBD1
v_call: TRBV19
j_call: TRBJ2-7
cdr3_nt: TGTGCCAGTCAATCGGGACAGACCTCCGGCGAGCAGTACTTC
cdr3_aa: CASQSGQTSGEQYF

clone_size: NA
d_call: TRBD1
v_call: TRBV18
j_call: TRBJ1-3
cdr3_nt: TGTGCCAGCTCACCGGGGACAGGAGGAAACACCATATATTTT
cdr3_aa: CASSPGTGGNTIYF

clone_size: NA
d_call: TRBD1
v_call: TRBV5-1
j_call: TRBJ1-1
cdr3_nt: TGCGCCAGCAGCTTGGATCGACAGGGCGGCACTGAAGCTTTCTTT
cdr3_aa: CASSLDRQGGTEAFF

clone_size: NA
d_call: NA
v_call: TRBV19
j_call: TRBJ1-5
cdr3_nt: TGTGCCAGTAGCCCTAGCGACGAAAATCAGCCCCAGCATTTT
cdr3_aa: CASSPSDENQPQHF

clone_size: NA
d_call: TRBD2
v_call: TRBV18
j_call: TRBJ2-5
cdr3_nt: TGTGCCAGCTCACCACTATCTAGCGGGAGGGCCGAGACCCAGTACTTC
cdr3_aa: CASSPLSSGRAETQYF

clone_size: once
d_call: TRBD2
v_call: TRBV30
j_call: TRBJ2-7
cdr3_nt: TGTGCCTGGAGTGTAAGGCCTAGCGGGAGGGCCGTGTACGAGCAGTACTTC
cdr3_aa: CAWSVRPSGRAVYEQYF

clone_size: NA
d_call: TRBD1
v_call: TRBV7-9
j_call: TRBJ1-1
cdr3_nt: TGTTCCAGCAGCCCGGGGGACAGGCTGAACACTGAAGCTTTCTTT
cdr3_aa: CSSSPGDRLNTEAFF

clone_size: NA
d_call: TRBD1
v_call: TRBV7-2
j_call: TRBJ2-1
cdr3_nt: TGTGCCAGCAGCTTTGGGACAGCCTACAATGAGCAGTTCTTC
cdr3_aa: CASSFGTAYNEQFF

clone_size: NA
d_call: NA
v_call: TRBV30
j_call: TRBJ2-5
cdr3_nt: TGTGCCTGGGCCCGGAGAAACCAAGAGACCCAGTACTTC
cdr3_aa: CAWARRNQETQYF

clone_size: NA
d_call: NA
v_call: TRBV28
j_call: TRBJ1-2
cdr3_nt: TGTGCCACACACAGCCACTATGGCTACACCTTC
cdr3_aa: CATHSHYGYTF

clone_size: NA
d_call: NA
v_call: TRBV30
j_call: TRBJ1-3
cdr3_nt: TGTGCCTGGAGTGGGGGGGTGGGCGGAAACACCATATATTTT
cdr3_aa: CAWSGGVGGNTIYF

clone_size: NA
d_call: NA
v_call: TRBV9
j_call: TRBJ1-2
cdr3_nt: TGTGCCAGCAGCCCCCTCGGTGGCCAGGCCTATGGCTACACCTTC
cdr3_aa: CASSPLGGQAYGYTF

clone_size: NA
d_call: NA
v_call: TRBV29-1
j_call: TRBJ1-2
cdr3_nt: TGCAGCGTTGAGGGGGGAGCAGGCTACACCTTC
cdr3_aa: CSVEGGAGYTF

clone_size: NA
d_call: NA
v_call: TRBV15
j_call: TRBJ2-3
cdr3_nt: TGTGCCACCGCTCACCCAGGACTTGTTGGGCCCACCGACACAGATACGCAGTATTTT
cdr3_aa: CATAHPGLVGPTDTDTQYF

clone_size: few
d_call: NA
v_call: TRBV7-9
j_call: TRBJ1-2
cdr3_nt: TGTGCCAGCAGCTTACCCCCAGTTGATGGCTACACCTTC
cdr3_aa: CASSLPPVDGYTF

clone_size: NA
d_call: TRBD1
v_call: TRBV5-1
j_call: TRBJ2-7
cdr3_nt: TGCGCCAGCAGCAATCCAGGGGGTACCTACGAGCAGTACTTC
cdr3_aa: CASSNPGGTYEQYF

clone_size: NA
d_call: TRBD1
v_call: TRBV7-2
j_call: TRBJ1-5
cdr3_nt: TGTGCCAGCAGCTTAGCGGGACAGCTCAATCAGCCCCAGCATTTT
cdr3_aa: CASSLAGQLNQPQHF